A single sample is the source of the 25 T cell receptor beta chains below, sequenced in a study of graft-versus-host responses after intestinal transplantation. The antigens these receptors bind are not known. Assay: immunoSEQ multiplex PCR; the TCRdb copy retains only in-frame clones and omits some. The sample yields around 88,000 clones, 85% to 95% seen once. The sample here was unstimulated CD8+ T cells sorted from spleen or lymph node cells, taken before transplant. The receptors were gathered from a human donor who was the organ donor for an intestinal transplant.

The chain uses TRBV5-5 and TRBJ2-1; D unclear. This CDR3 region has 14 residues. The V end lost 0 bases, the J end lost 7 bases, and 11 bases lay between the germline ends. Germline CDR1 SGHKS, CDR2 YYEKEE (reference sequence). Here the CDR3 reads CASSLVVSPNEQFF. The CDR3 DNA reads as TGTGCCAGCAGCTTGGTAGTCAGCCCGAATGAGCAGTTCTTC. The variable domain in full, with the rest retrieved from reference TRBV5-5 and TRBJ2-1, is DAGVTQSPTHLIKTRGQQVTLRCSPISGHKSVSWYQQVLGQGPQFIFQYYEKEERGRGNFPDRFSARQFPNYSSELNVNALLLGDSALYLCASSLVVSPNEQFFGPGTRLTVL.

Within the sample, this clone is medium-sized (0.01 to 0.1%). V and J are TRBV6-5 and TRBJ2-7, with a possible D match to TRBD2 (5 bases). This CDR3 is 14 amino acids long. Per the germline V gene, CDR1 is MNHEY and CDR2 is SVGAGI. Trimming pared 6 bases from V and 2 bases from J, leaving 14 bases between. CDR3 sequence: CASSPDSYTYEQYF. The CDR3 DNA is TGTGCCAGCAGCCCGGACTCCTACACCTACGAGCAGTACTTC.

In regard to this clone: As the CDR3 is not closed by the conserved phenylalanine or tryptophan, this likely results from a read error. The rearrangement links TRBV29-1 to TRBJ1-1, with TRBD1 as a possible D gene (5 bases). Germline CDR1 SQVTM, CDR2 ANQGSEA. V was pared by 4 bases and J by 3 bases, with 9 bases between. CDR3 length: 12 residues. Here the CDR3 DNA reads TGCAGCGTTGCAGGGAGATACACTGAAGCTTTCTCT. This translates into CSVAGRYTEAFS.

This clone was observed once. This sequence joins TRBV5-1 and TRBJ1-4, with a possible D match to TRBD1 (5 bases). The germline V gene encodes CDR1 SGHRS and CDR2 YFSETQ. Trimming left V 3 bases short and J 8 bases short, with 14 bases between. This CDR3 is built from 14 residues. CDR3: CASSSGGAREKLFF. The CDR3 DNA reads as TGCGCCAGCAGCTCCGGAGGGGCGAGAGAAAAACTGTTTTTT. Supplemented by reference TRBV5-1 and TRBJ1-4, the full variable domain reads KAGVTQTPRYLIKTRGQQVTLSCSPISGHRSVSWYQQTPGQGLQFLFEYFSETQRNKGNFPGRFSGRQFSNSRSEMNVSTLELGDSALYLCASSSGGAREKLFFGSGTQLSVL.

The chain couples TRBV18 to TRBJ2-7; D is uncertain. V was shortened by 3 bases and J by 0 bases, with 9 bases between the two germline ends. The CDR3 contains 14 residues. Germline V gene lookup returns CDR1 KGHSH and CDR2 LQKENI. CDR3 sequence (DNA): TGTGCCAGCTCACCTCTGGCAGCCTCCTACGAGCAGTACTTC. Its protein product is CASSPLAASYEQYF.

The chain is built from TRBV7-3 and TRBJ2-7; a possible D gene is TRBD1 (6 bases). Germline lookup yields CDR1 SGHTA and CDR2 FQGTGA. The CDR3 has 15 residues. V was clipped by 1 base and J by 4 bases, with 14 bases between them. Written as DNA, the CDR3 is TGTGCCAGCAGCTTAAATGGGCAGGGGATTTACGAGCAGTACTTC. Translating it yields CASSLNGQGIYEQYF.

The V and J genes are TRBV19 and TRBJ2-3, with unresolved D. The CDR3 is 14 residues long. Looked up from germline, CDR1 is LNHDA and CDR2 is SQIVND (reference sequence). V was shortened by 1 base and J by 1 base, with 6 bases between the two germline ends. CDR3 residues: CASSIAIGTDTQYF. Here the CDR3 DNA reads TGTGCCAGTAGTATAGCGATAGGCACAGATACGCAGTATTTT.

The V gene is TRBV7-2, the J gene TRBJ2-1; D might be TRBD2 (5 bases). The CDR3 is made up of 14 amino acids. Germline V gene data show CDR1 as SGHTA and CDR2 as FQGNSA. Trimming cost V 0 bases and J 5 bases, with 8 bases left between them. The CDR3 sequence is CASSLAVGDNEQFF. The CDR3 DNA sequence: TGTGCCAGCAGCTTAGCGGTGGGAGACAATGAGCAGTTCTTC.

This clone appeared a few times. This chain links TRBV7-9 with TRBJ2-1; D tentatively reads TRBD1 or TRBD2 (5 bases each). Trimming shortened V by 11 bases and J by 2 bases, and 16 bases separated the two germline ends. CDR1 SEHNR and CDR2 FQNEAQ come from the germline V gene (reference sequence). The CDR3 length is 14 residues. CDR3 nucleotide sequence: TGTGCCGGACTGAGGGGAGTGCCCTACAATGAGCAGTTCTTC. The encoded protein is CAGLRGVPYNEQFF.

The chain recombines TRBV6-6 with TRBJ2-3; no clear D. The length of the CDR3 is 14 residues. The V and J ends lost 2 bases and 2 bases respectively, with 8 bases between them. Germline CDR1 is MNHNY and CDR2 is SVGAGI (reference sequence). CDR3 amino acids: CASSYVSPTDTQYF. The CDR3 DNA reads as TGTGCCAGCAGTTACGTCAGCCCCACAGATACGCAGTATTTT.

V is TRBV4-1 and J is TRBJ1-2; D ambiguous. The V and J ends lost 3 bases and 8 bases respectively, with 16 bases between them. Germline lookup yields CDR1 MGHRA and CDR2 YSYEKL. This CDR3 region has 14 residues. CDR3 DNA sequence: TGCGCCAGCAGCCACCCTAGTCGAGGGAAAGGCTACACCTTC. Translation: CASSHPSRGKGYTF.

The chain has TRBV5-6 and TRBJ1-2; no clear D gene. The CDR3 runs 12 residues. V was cut by 1 base and J by 4 bases, with 5 bases left in between. CDR1 and CDR2 (germline): SGHDT, YYEEEE. For the CDR3, the DNA is TGTGCCAGCAGCTTGAACAGCTATGGCTACACCTTC. Its translation is CASSLNSYGYTF. Supplemented by reference TRBV5-6 and TRBJ1-2, the full variable domain reads DAGVTQSPTHLIKTRGQQVTLRCSPKSGHDTVSWYQQALGQGPQFIFQYYEEEERQRGNFPDRFSGHQFPNYSSELNVNALLLGDSALYLCASSLNSYGYTFGSGTRLTVV.

The J gene is TRBJ2-7, the V gene TRBV5-1; TRBD2 aligns across 7 bases. The germline gives CDR1 SGHRS, CDR2 YFSETQ. The CDR3 is 16 residues long. Losses at the gene ends were 4 bases for V and 6 bases for J; bases not matched to a gene: 16. The CDR3 DNA sequence: TGCGCCAGCAGCCGGGCGTGGAGCGGGGACGCTGGCGAGCAGTACTTC. Its translation is CASSRAWSGDAGEQYF.

V is TRBV4-1 and J is TRBJ1-1; no definite D call. The CDR3 consists of 14 residues. Trimming took 5 bases from V and 4 from J, leaving 14 bases between them. Germline loops: CDR1 MGHRA, CDR2 YSYEKL. For the CDR3, the DNA is TGCGCCAGCAGCTACCCAAGACAAGTCACTGAAGCTTTCTTT. It specifies CASSYPRQVTEAFF.

This chain uses TRBV27 with TRBJ2-5; 7 nucleotides match TRBD2. The V and J ends lost 6 bases and 5 bases, in that order; junction bases with no gene match: 9. This CDR3 spans 14 amino acids. Germline assignment: CDR1 MNHEY and CDR2 SMNVEV (reference sequence). This CDR3 is CASSPWGGRETQYF. The CDR3 nucleotides are TGTGCCAGCAGCCCCTGGGGAGGGAGGGAGACCCAGTACTTC.

The chain uses TRBV7-6 and TRBJ2-3; 9 bases are a match to TRBD2. With 5 bases clipped from V and 5 bases from J, the junction kept 5 bases outside the gene matches. This CDR3 has 14 residues. CDR1 SGHVS and CDR2 FNYEAQ come from the germline V gene. For the CDR3, the DNA is TGTGCCAGCAGCATGGCGGGGGGGCGAGATACGCAGTATTTT. Translation gives CASSMAGGRDTQYF.

The chain couples TRBV30 to TRBJ2-1; perhaps TRBD2 as D (6 bases). V lost 5 bases to trimming and J lost 10 bases, with 12 bases between them. The germline V gene encodes CDR1 GTSNPN and CDR2 SVGIG (reference sequence). This CDR3 region has 11 residues. CDR3 in amino acids: CAWRDFTEQFF. CDR3 DNA: TGTGCCTGGCGGGACTTTACAGAGCAGTTCTTC.

The chain recombines TRBV6-6 with TRBJ2-7, with a possible D match to TRBD1 (5 bases). V lost 6 bases to trimming and J lost 0 bases, with 9 bases between them. The germline V gene encodes CDR1 MNHNY and CDR2 SVGAGI (reference sequence). The CDR3 is 13 amino acids. This CDR3 reads CASRQEDSYEQYF. The CDR3 nucleotides read TGTGCCAGCAGACAGGAAGACTCCTACGAGCAGTACTTC.

The chain combines TRBV5-6 with TRBJ1-5; D gene unclear. Germline V gene lookup returns CDR1 SGHDT and CDR2 YYEEEE. The CDR3 is 14 residues long. Deletions cut 1 base from V and 5 bases from J, with 10 bases between. The CDR3 sequence: CASSLLGFDQPQHF. CDR3 sequence (DNA): TGTGCCAGCAGCTTGTTAGGATTCGATCAGCCCCAGCATTTT. The variable domain in full, completed from reference TRBV5-6 and TRBJ1-5, reads DAGVTQSPTHLIKTRGQQVTLRCSPKSGHDTVSWYQQALGQGPQFIFQYYEEEERQRGNFPDRFSGHQFPNYSSELNVNALLLGDSALYLCASSLLGFDQPQHFGDGTRLSIL.

V and J are TRBV11-1 and TRBJ1-2; D not resolved. There are 16 residues in the CDR3. Looked up from germline, CDR1 is SGHAT and CDR2 is FQDESV (reference sequence). The V and J ends lost 3 bases and 0 bases respectively, with 14 bases between them. CDR3 residues: CASSFSTGGANYGYTF. In nucleotides, the CDR3 is TGTGCCAGCAGCTTTAGTACGGGAGGAGCTAACTATGGCTACACCTTC. The variable domain in full, with the rest retrieved from reference TRBV11-1 and TRBJ1-2, is EAEVAQSPRYKITEKSQAVAFWCDPISGHATLYWYRQILGQGPELLVQFQDESVVDDSQLPKDRFSAERLKGVDSTLKIQPAELGDSAMYLCASSFSTGGANYGYTFGSGTRLTVV.

The J gene is TRBJ2-1, the V gene TRBV13; 8 nucleotides agree with TRBD2. The CDR3 sequence is 15 residues long. Germline V gene data show CDR1 as PRHDT and CDR2 as FYEKMQ (reference sequence). V dropped 3 bases and J dropped 6; count of bases not matched to a gene: 7. The CDR3 protein is CASSFSGNALNEQFF. DNA for the CDR3: TGTGCCAGCAGCTTTAGCGGGAACGCCCTCAATGAGCAGTTCTTC.

The J gene is TRBJ2-5, the V gene TRBV21-1; the tabulated D call, TRBD1, remains unverified against the DNA. The assigned J gene may be wrong: the sequence end matches TRBJ2-7 better. TRBV21-1 represents a pseudogene. The CDR3 runs to 12 residues. The CDR3 loop reads CASSKEGYEQYF. In nucleotides, the CDR3 is TGTGCCAGCAGCAAAGAGGGGTACGAGCAGTACTTC.

CDR3 region: CASSISDRGVYEQYF. Here the CDR3 DNA reads TGTGCCAGTAGTATTTCGGACAGGGGGGTCTACGAGCAGTACTTC. V usage is TRBV19 and J usage is TRBJ2-7; 10 positions agree with TRBD1. V lost 3 bases and J lost 3; bases outside the gene matches: 5. CDR3 length: 15 residues. CDR1 is LNHDA, CDR2 SQIVND, per germline (reference sequence).

This chain links TRBV7-9 with TRBJ1-1; TRBD1 matches 8 bases. CDR3 length: 13 residues. Germline values: CDR1 SEHNR, CDR2 FQNEAQ (reference sequence). J was trimmed by 7 bases and V by 1 base; bases with no gene match: 2. CDR3: CASSLGQGIEAFF. The CDR3 nucleotides read TGTGCCAGCAGCTTAGGACAGGGGATTGAAGCTTTCTTT.

The chain combines TRBV6-5 with TRBJ2-1; D not certain. The V and J ends lost 3 bases and 7 bases respectively, with 13 bases between them. This CDR3 is 14 amino acids long. Germline lookup yields CDR1 MNHEY and CDR2 SVGAGI. The DNA of the CDR3 is TGTGCCAGCAGTTATTGGAAGGGCCGGAATGAGCAGTTCTTC. Translated, it gives CASSYWKGRNEQFF.